A single sample gave rise to the 12 T cell receptor beta chains below, sequenced in a study of tumor and adjacent non-tumor tissue in lung cancer (dated by TCRdb to 2016 to 2019). Libraries were prepared through multiplex PCR. Sequencing was performed on an Illumina HiSeq 2500. Following protocols modified from ARM-PCR, the researchers constructed TCRbeta libraries through three rounds of nested PCR with primers (Table S4). Clones were called with MiXCR by TCRdb after fastp trimmed the public reads at Q25, and only in-frame beta chains were retained. Rows are combined by CDR3 protein, so each entry shows the most common genes and DNA. This sample lists about 67,000 distinct CDR3 sequences; around three quarters were detected once. The ten largest clones capture 40% to 55% of the sample. RNA was isolated from bulk unsorted tissue, and RNA quality was assessed with a NanoDrop ND-1000 and an Agilent 2100. Distant non-tumor tissue taken more than 3 cm from the tumor edge was used as the normal lung sample.

The sample consisted of distant non-tumor lung tissue. All receptors derive from a man in his 60s with non-small cell lung cancer.

Judged by abundance, this clonotype is medium-sized. The rearrangement links TRBV29-1 to TRBJ2-5; D is undetermined. Germline CDR1 reads SQVTM; CDR2 reads ANQGSEA. The CDR3 sequence is 13 residues long. V was cut by 0 bases and J by 4 bases, with 9 bases left in between. CDR3 coding DNA: TGCAGCGTTGAAGATGAGACGGGAGAGACCCAGTACTTC. As protein: CSVEDETGETQYF.

Comments on this clonotype: An end of the junction differs from the germline gene, which may be a read error. The chain is built from TRBV7-8 and TRBJ2-7, with D unresolved. The CDR3 loop spans 16 amino acids. The germline V gene encodes CDR1 SGHVS and CDR2 FQNEAQ. The CDR3 region has the DNA TGTGCCAGCAGCTTAGAAGGGCTCGGCAGCTCCTACAAGCAGTATTTC. As protein: CASSLEGLGSSYKQYF.

This chain links TRBV6-1 with TRBJ2-1, with a weak D call TRBD2 (5 bases). The V end was cut by 5 bases, the J end by 10 bases, with 27 bases between. The CDR3 has 17 residues. The germline CDR1 and CDR2 sequences are MNHNS and SASEGT. CDR3 in amino acids: CASSFTGISGRGQEQFF. For the CDR3, the DNA is TGTGCCAGCAGTTTCACCGGGATTAGTGGGAGAGGTCAAGAGCAGTTCTTC.

A note on this clonotype: An end of the junction does not agree with germline; a read error may underlie this. The V and J genes are TRBV4-1 and TRBJ2-1; D ambiguous. The CDR3 runs 12 residues. Germline V CDR1 and CDR2: MGHRA, YSYEKL. The CDR3 spells CTSYDTYNEQFF. In DNA, the CDR3 is TGCACCAGCTACGACACATACAATGAGCAGTTCTTT.

A word on this clonotype: The junction differs from germline at one of its ends, possibly a read error. This rearrangement joins TRBV6-5 to TRBJ2-7, with 9 bases that match TRBD2. Per the germline V gene, CDR1 is MNHEY and CDR2 is SVGAGI. The CDR3 length is 19 residues. The CDR3 region is CASSYYTPNLAGRHYEHYF. The CDR3 nucleotides are TGTGCCAGTAGTTACTACACACCCAACCTAGCGGGACGACACTACGAGCACTACTTC.

The chain carries TRBV4-2 and TRBJ1-2; D may be TRBD1 (6 bases). CDR3 length: 16 amino acids. Trimming shortened V by 2 bases and J by 6 bases, and 19 bases separated the two germline ends. CDR1 and CDR2 (germline): LGHNA, YNFKEQ. CDR3 amino acids: CASSQCNAGTIHGYTF. CDR3 sequence (DNA): TGTGCCAGCAGCCAATGTAATGCGGGGACAATACATGGCTACACCTTC.

Points on this clonotype: Germline and junction disagree at one end, which may indicate a read error. The rearrangement uses TRBV11-1 and TRBJ2-1; a possible D gene is TRBD1 (5 bases). The germline CDR1 and CDR2 sequences are SGHAT and FQDESV (reference sequence). This CDR3 spans 15 amino acids. The CDR3 reads CASSPARVLDNGRFF. The CDR3 bases are TGTGCGAGCAGCCCCGCAAGGGTGTTGGACAATGGGCGGTTCTTC.

As for this clonotype: Its ends do not fully match the called genes, so a read error is possible. CDR3 DNA: TGCAACGTTGATGGGGGCGAATACGAGCATTACTTC. Its protein is CNVDGGEYEHYF. The chain carries TRBV29-1 and TRBJ2-7; weak D call: TRBD1 (6 bases). This CDR3 region has 12 residues. Germline V gives CDR1 SQVTM, CDR2 ANQGSEA.

Comment on this clonotype: An end of the junction differs from the germline gene, which may be a read error. V gene TRBV12-3 or TRBV12-4 combines with J gene TRBJ2-1; D could derive from TRBD1 or TRBD2 (5 bases each). There are 15 residues in the CDR3. The CDR3 DNA follows: TGTCCCAGCAGTATCCCTCAATGGGACCACAATGAGCAGTTCTTC. This codes for CPSSIPQWDHNEQFF.

On this clonotype: The junction and the germline gene differ at one end; a read error may be behind it. This chain links TRBV11-2 with TRBJ2-2; D is possibly TRBD2 (5 bases). This CDR3 spans 14 amino acids. CDR1 is SGHAT and CDR2 is FQNNGV in the germline V gene. The CDR3 DNA reads as TGTGCCAGCAGCTTAGAGATTAACATCGGGGAGCTATTTTTT. It encodes CASSLEINIGELFF.

Details on this clonotype: This sequence may be a read error, since a much larger clone differs from it by one base. The V call is TRBV25-1, the J call TRBJ2-5; possibly TRBD1 for D (5 bases). Germline CDR1 and CDR2: MGHDK and SYGVNS. Trimming cost V 8 bases and J 2 bases, with 15 bases left between them. The CDR3 runs to 14 residues. As DNA, the CDR3 is TGTGCCAGCGGTGTAAAGACAGAACAAGAGACCCAGTACTTC. Amino acid sequence: CASGVKTEQETQYF.

This clonotype was seen a few times. The chain carries TRBV9 and TRBJ2-7, with D maybe TRBD2 (6 bases). The CDR3 covers 14 residues. Germline values: CDR1 SGDLS, CDR2 YYNGEE. V dropped 3 bases and J dropped 6 bases, with 16 bases sitting between them. In DNA, the CDR3 is TGTGCCAGCAGCGCTAACTCCGAGGGAGGCGAGCAGTACTTC. Amino acids: CASSANSEGGEQYF. The full variable domain, rest sourced from reference TRBV9 and TRBJ2-7, is DSGVTQTPKHLITATGQRVTLRCSPRSGDLSVYWYQQSLDQGLQFLIQYYNGEERAKGNILERFSAQQFPDLHSELNLSSLELGDSALYFCASSANSEGGEQYFGPGTRLTVT.